Reported below is one TCR beta chain. Its antigen is undetermined. Treatment of patients with chemo-refractory metastatic non-small-cell lung cancer consisted of focal radiation plus CTLA-4 blockade with ipilimumab. This entry belongs to a study of radiotherapy plus CTLA-4 blockade in lung cancer. Study outcomes and limitations: There was expansion of tumor-derived TCR clones in blood after radiotherapy plus ipilimumab.

CDR3 length: 13 residues. Trimming cost V 3 bases and J 5 bases, with 10 bases left between them. From germline, CDR1 is LNHDA and CDR2 SQIVND (reference sequence). The method was immunoSEQ multiplex PCR; TCRdb's version includes in-frame clones alone and lacks a portion of them. In the table there are about 97,000 clones, about 70% of which are singletons. The J gene is TRBJ2-5, the V gene TRBV19, with unresolved D. This specimen was peripheral blood, taken from a patient treated with radiotherapy plus ipilimumab. The TCR originated in a human donor with non-small cell lung cancer who had a partial response to radiotherapy plus ipilimumab. Some clones in this sample may be carry-over from other donors' samples. This CDR3 is CASSIDPRETQYF. In DNA form, the CDR3 reads TGTGCCAGTAGTATTGACCCCAGGGAGACCCAGTACTTC.